This T cell receptor (beta chain) stems from a study of T cells in Graves' hyperthyroidism and ophthalmopathy. This clonotype has ten or more counts. Its antigen is unidentified. Germline loops: CDR1 MNHEY, CDR2 SVGEGT. CDR3 size: 14 residues. Trimming cost V 5 bases and J 9 bases, with 20 bases left between them. What was amplified from RNA transcripts were TCR beta CDR3 regions. Carried out on the TCR CDR3, a first-round RT-PCR used the HTBI primer set. TCRdb passed the multiplex PCR reads through MiXCR, listing each CDR3 protein once. The sample gives around 97,000 distinct CDR3 sequences, roughly 47% of which show up once; about 26% is in the top ten. General study results and limits: Model output signaled ophthalmopathy a median roughly 6 months ahead of onset.

PBMCs were sourced from approximately 9 ml fresh peripheral blood. This TCR was sampled from a man aged 40-49 years with Graves' hyperthyroidism. The genes are TRBV6-2 or TRBV6-3 and TRBJ2-7; D perhaps matches TRBD1 (5 bases). The sample consisted of blood. The CDR3, as DNA: TGTGCCAGCAGTCCCGTAAGTAGGGGCCTGGGGCAGTACTTC. Protein sequence: CASSPVSRGLGQYF.